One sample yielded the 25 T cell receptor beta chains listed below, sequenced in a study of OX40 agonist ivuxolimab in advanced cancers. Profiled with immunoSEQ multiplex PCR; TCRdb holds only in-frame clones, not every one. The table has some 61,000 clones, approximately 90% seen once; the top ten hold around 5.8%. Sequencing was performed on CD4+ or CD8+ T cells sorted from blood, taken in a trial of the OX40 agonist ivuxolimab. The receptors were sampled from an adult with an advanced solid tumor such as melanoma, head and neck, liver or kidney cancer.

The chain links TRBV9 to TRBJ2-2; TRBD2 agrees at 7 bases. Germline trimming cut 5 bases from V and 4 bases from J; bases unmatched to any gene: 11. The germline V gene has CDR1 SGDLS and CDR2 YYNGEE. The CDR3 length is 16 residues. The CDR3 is CASRYRGDVGTGELFF. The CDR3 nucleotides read TGTGCCAGCAGATACCGGGGGGACGTGGGCACCGGGGAGCTGTTTTTT.

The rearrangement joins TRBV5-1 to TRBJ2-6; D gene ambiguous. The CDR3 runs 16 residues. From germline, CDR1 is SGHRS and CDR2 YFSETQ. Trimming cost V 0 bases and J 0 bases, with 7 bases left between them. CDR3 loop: CASSLGAASGANVLTF. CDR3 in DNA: TGCGCCAGCAGCTTGGGGGCAGCCTCTGGGGCCAACGTCCTGACTTTC. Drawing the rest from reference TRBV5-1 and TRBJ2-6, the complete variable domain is KAGVTQTPRYLIKTRGQQVTLSCSPISGHRSVSWYQQTPGQGLQFLFEYFSETQRNKGNFPGRFSGRQFSNSRSEMNVSTLELGDSALYLCASSLGAASGANVLTFGAGSRLTVL.

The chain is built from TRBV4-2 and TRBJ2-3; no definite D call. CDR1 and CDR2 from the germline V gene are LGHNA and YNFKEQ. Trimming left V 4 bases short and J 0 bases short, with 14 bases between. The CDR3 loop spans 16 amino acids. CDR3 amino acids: CASSPVGGVSTDTQYF. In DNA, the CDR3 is TGTGCCAGCAGCCCAGTCGGTGGGGTCAGCACAGATACGCAGTATTTT.

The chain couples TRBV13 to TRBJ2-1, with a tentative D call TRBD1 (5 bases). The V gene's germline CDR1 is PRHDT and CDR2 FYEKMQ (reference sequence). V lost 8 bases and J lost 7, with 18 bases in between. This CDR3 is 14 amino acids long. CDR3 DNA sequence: TGTGCCAGCCTGAAAAGGCAGGGCATGAATGAGCAGTTCTTC. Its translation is CASLKRQGMNEQFF.

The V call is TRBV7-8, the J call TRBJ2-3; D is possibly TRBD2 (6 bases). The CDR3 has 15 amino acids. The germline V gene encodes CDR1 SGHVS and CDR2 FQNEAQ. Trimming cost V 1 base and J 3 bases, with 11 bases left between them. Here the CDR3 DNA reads TGTGCCAGCAGCTTAGGGGCGGGGAGGACAGATACGCAGTATTTT. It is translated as CASSLGAGRTDTQYF. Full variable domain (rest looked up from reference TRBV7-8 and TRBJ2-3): GAGVSQSPRYKVAKRGQDVALRCDPISGHVSLFWYQQALGQGPEFLTYFQNEAQLDKSGLPSDRFFAERPEGSVSTLKIQRTQQEDSAVYLCASSLGAGRTDTQYFGPGTRLTVL.

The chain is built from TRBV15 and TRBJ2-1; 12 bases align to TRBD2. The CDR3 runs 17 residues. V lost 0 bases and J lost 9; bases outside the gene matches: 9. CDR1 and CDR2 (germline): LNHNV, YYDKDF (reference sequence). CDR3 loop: CATSRDTTSGSRGEQFF. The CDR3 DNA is TGTGCCACCAGCAGAGATACGACTAGCGGGAGCCGGGGTGAGCAGTTCTTC.

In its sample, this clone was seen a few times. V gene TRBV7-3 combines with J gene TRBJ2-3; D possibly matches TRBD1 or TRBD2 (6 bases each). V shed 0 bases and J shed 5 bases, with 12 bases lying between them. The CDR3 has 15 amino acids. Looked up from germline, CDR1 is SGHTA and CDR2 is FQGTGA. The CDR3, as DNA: TGTGCCAGCAGCTTAACAGGGGGAGCGGGAGATACGCAGTATTTT. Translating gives CASSLTGGAGDTQYF.

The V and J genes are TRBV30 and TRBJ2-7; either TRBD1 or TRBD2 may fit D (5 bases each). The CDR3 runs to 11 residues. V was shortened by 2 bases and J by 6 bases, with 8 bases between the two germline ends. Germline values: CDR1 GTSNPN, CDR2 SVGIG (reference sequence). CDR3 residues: CAWSLGTEQYF. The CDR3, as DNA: TGTGCCTGGAGTCTAGGGACCGAGCAGTACTTC.

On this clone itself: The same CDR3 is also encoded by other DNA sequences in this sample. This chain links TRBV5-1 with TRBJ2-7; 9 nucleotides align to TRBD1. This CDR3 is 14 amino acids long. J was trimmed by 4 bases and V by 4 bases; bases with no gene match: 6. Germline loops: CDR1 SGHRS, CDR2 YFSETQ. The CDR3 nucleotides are TGCGCCAGCAGCCTGGGGGACAGGGCATACGAGCAGTACTTC. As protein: CASSLGDRAYEQYF.

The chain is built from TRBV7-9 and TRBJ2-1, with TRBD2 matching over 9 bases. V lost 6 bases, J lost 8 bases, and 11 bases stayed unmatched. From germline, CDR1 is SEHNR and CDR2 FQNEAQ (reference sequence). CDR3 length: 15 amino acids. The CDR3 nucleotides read TGTGCCAGCAGTACGCGGGAGGGCCGTAGCTATGAGCAGTTCTTC. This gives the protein CASSTREGRSYEQFF.

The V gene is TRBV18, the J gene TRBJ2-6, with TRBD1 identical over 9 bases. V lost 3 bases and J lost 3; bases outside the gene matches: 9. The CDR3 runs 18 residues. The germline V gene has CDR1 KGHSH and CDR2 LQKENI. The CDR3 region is CASSPTGGGLFGANVLTF. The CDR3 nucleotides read TGTGCCAGCTCACCCACAGGGGGCGGCCTATTTGGGGCCAACGTCCTGACTTTC. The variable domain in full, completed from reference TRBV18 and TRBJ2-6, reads NAGVMQNPRHLVRRRGQEARLRCSPMKGHSHVYWYRQLPEEGLKFMVYLQKENIIDESGMPKERFSAEFPKEGPSILRIQQVVRGDSAAYFCASSPTGGGLFGANVLTFGAGSRLTVL.

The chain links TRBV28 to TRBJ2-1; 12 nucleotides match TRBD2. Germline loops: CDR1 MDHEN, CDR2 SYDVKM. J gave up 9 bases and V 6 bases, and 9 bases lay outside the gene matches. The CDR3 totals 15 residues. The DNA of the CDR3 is TGTGCCAGCAGGCCGACTAGCGGGAGACCTCCTGAGCAGTTCTTC. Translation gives CASRPTSGRPPEQFF.

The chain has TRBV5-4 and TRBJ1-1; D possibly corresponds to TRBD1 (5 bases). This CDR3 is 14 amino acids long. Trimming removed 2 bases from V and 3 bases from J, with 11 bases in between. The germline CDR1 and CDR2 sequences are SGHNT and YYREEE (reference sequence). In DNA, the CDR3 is TGTGCCAGCAGCTTTGGGGGGAGGGACACTGAAGCTTTCTTT. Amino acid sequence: CASSFGGRDTEAFF. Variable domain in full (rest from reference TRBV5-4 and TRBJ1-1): ETGVTQSPTHLIKTRGQQVTLRCSSQSGHNTVSWYQQALGQGPQFIFQYYREEENGRGNFPPRFSGLQFPNYSSELNVNALELDDSALYLCASSFGGRDTEAFFGQGTRLTVV.

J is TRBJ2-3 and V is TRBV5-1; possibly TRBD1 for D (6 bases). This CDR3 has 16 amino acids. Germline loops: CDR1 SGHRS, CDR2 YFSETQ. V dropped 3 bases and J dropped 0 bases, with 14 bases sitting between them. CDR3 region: CASSSTGTSSTDTQYF. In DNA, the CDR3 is TGCGCCAGCAGCTCAACCGGGACATCTAGCACAGATACGCAGTATTTT.

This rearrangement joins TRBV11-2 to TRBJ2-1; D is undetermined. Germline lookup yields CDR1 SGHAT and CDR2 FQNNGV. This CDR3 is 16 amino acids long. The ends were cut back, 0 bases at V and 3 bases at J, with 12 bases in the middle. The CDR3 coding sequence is TGTGCCAGCAGCTTAGAGGGCGGAAGGATCTACAATGAGCAGTTCTTC. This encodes CASSLEGGRIYNEQFF. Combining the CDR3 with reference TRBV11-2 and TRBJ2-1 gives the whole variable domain EAGVAQSPRYKIIEKRQSVAFWCNPISGHATLYWYQQILGQGPKLLIQFQNNGVVDDSQLPKDRFSAERLKGVDSTLKIQPAKLEDSAVYLCASSLEGGRIYNEQFFGPGTRLTVL.

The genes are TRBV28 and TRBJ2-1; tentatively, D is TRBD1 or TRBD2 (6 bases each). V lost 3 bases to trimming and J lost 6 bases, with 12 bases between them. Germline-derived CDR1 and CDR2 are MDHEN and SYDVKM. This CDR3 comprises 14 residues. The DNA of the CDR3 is TGTGCCAGCAGTTTGGCAGGGGACTTCAATGAGCAGTTCTTC. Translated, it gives CASSLAGDFNEQFF. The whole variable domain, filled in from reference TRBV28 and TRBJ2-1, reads DVKVTQSSRYLVKRTGEKVFLECVQDMDHENMFWYRQDPGLGLRLIYFSYDVKMKEKGDIPEGYSVSREKKERFSLILESASTNQTSMYLCASSLAGDFNEQFFGPGTRLTVL.

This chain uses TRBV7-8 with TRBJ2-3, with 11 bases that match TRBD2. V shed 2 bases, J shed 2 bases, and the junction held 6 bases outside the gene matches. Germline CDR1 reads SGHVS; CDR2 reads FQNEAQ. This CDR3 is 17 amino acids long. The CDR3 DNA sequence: TGTGCCAGCAGCTTATTACTAGCGGGAGCCCTCACAGATACGCAGTATTTT. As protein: CASSLLLAGALTDTQYF.

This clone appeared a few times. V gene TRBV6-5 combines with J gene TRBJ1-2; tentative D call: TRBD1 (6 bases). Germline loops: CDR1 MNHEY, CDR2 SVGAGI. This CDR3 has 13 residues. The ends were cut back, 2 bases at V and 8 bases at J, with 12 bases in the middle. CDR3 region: CASSYIQGRGYTF. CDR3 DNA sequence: TGTGCCAGCAGTTACATACAGGGTAGAGGCTACACCTTC.

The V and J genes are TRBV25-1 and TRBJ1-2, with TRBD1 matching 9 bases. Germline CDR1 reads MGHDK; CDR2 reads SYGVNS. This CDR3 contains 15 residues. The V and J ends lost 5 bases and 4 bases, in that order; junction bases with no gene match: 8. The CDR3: CASSFGTGNFYGYTF. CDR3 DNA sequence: TGTGCCAGCAGTTTCGGGACAGGGAATTTCTATGGCTACACCTTC.

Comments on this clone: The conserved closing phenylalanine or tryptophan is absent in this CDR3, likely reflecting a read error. The CDR3 bases are TGCGCCAGCAGCCAAGGTTCGTCCGATTTTAATCAGCCCCAGCATCTT. It is translated as CASSQGSSDFNQPQHL. The chain carries TRBV4-1 and TRBJ1-5; no definite D call. Germline V gene sequence: CDR1 MGHRA, CDR2 YSYEKL. This CDR3 is 16 amino acids long. Deletions cut 1 base from V and 4 bases from J, with 14 bases between.

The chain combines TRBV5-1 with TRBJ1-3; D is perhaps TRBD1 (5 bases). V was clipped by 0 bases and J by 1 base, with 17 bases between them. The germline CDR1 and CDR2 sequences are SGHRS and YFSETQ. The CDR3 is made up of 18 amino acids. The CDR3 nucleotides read TGCGCCAGCAGCTTGGTTCCTGTCCCCGGGGCTTCTGGAAACACCATATATTTT. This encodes CASSLVPVPGASGNTIYF.

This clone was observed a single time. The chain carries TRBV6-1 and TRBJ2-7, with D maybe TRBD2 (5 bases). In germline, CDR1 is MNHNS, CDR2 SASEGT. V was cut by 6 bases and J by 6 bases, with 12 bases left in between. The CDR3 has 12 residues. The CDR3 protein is CASSIGLLEQYF. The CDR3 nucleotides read TGTGCCAGCAGCATCGGACTGCTCGAGCAGTACTTC.

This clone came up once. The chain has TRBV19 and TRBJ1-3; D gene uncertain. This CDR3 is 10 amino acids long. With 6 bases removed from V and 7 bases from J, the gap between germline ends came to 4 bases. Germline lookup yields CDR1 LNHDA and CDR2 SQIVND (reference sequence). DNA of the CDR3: TGTGCCAGTAGGGGGAACACCATATATTTT. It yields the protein CASRGNTIYF.

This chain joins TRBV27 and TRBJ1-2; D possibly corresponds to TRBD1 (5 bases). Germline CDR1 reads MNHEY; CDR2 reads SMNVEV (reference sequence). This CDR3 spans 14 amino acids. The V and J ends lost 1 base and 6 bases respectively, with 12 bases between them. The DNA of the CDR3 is TGTGCCAGCAGTTTATTCCCAGGGCGCGATGGCTACACCTTC. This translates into CASSLFPGRDGYTF.

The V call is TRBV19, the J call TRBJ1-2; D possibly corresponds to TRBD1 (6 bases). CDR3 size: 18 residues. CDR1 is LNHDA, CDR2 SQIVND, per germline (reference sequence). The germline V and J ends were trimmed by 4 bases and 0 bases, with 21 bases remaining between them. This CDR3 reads CASSTYENQGKANYGYTF. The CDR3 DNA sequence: TGTGCCAGTAGTACTTACGAGAACCAGGGGAAAGCTAACTATGGCTACACCTTC.